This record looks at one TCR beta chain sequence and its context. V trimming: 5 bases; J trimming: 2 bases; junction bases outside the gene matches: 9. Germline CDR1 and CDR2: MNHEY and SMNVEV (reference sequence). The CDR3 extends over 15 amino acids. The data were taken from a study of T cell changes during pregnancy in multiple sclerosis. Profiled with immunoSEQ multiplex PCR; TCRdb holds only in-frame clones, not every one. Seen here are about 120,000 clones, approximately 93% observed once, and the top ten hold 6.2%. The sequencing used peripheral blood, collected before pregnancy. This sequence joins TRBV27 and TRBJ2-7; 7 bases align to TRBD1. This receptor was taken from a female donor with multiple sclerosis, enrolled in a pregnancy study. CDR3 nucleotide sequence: TGTGCCAGCAGTCCACAGGGGAGAGCGCCCTACGAGCAGTACTTC. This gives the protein CASSPQGRAPYEQYF.